This TCR beta chain was sequenced in a study of response to subunit inactivated influenza vaccine. The CDR3 extends over 16 amino acids. Germline CDR1 is SGHNT and CDR2 is YENEEA. V shed 0 bases, J shed 5 bases, and the junction held 4 bases outside the gene matches. Study-level results: Authors suggested that a seasonal influenza vaccination recruits few new T cells each time.

In the case of this clonotype: Antigen: not known.

MiXCR was run by TCRdb on the RT-PCR reads, yielding one entry per CDR3 protein. The sample lists roughly 700,000 distinct CDR3 sequences; over 11% were seen once. The chain combines TRBV11-3 with TRBJ2-5; TRBD2 matches 12 bases. The source of this sequence is a man aged 45 to 65 who received an inactivated influenza vaccine. Sequencing was performed on PBMCs from blood, taken around two weeks before vaccination. As DNA, the CDR3 is TGTGCCAGCAGCTTAGAACTAGCGGGAGGAGTGGAGACCCAGTACTTC. Protein product: CASSLELAGGVETQYF.